These T cell receptor beta chains were read from a single sample in a study of T cell repertoires in aging, cancer and after chemotherapy. TCRdb used MiXCR to reprocess the multiplex PCR reads, holding one entry per CDR3 protein. In the table there are approximately 2,200 distinct CDR3 sequences, 22% of which are singletons. The sample was blood. All receptors come from a human donor with a blood cancer. CDR3s include the opening cysteine and the closing phenylalanine or tryptophan. The D gene is left open where the match is weak. Clone sizes are given selectively: once, few, many, or a class where the clone is expanded.

D gene | J gene | clone size | V gene | CDR3 protein | CDR3 DNA
NA | TRBJ2-3 | medium-sized | TRBV12-3/TRBV12-4 | CASSTAPDTQYF | TGTGCCAGCAGCACAGCTCCAGATACGCAGTATTTT
NA | TRBJ1-3 | few | TRBV7-2 | CASSLDYSGNTIYF | TGTGCCAGCAGCCTAGACTACTCTGGAAACACCATATATTTT
NA | TRBJ1-2 | few | TRBV18 | CASSPIEGRWDGYTF | TGTGCCAGCTCACCTATCGAGGGGAGATGGGATGGCTACACCTTC
TRBD1 | TRBJ2-3 | large | TRBV6-5 | CASSYSVVTGGRTDTQYF | TGTGCCAGCAGTTACTCGGTCGTTACAGGGGGTCGCACAGATACGCAGTATTTT
TRBD1 | TRBJ2-5 | medium-sized | TRBV6-1 | CASSERGPYRTQYF | TGTGCCAGCAGTGAAAGGGGGCCCTACCGGACCCAGTACTTC
NA | TRBJ1-1 | NA | TRBV18 | CASSPGIEREAFF | TGTGCCAGCTCACCAGGGATTGAACGTGAAGCTTTCTTT
NA | TRBJ2-6 | large | TRBV11-3 | CASSSGAHDFSGANVLTF | TGTGCCAGCAGCTCTGGGGCACACGATTTCTCTGGGGCCAACGTCCTGACTTTC
TRBD2 | TRBJ2-3 | NA | TRBV4-1 | CASSQDLGLAGPDTQYF | TGCGCCAGCAGCCAAGATTTAGGACTAGCGGGGCCAGATACGCAGTATTTT
NA | TRBJ2-1 | medium-sized | TRBV5-6 | CASSRYNEQFF | TGTGCCAGCAGTCGGTACAATGAGCAGTTCTTC
TRBD1 | TRBJ1-1 | few | TRBV7-6 | CASSLLPDRGAEAFF | TGTGCCAGCAGCTTACTCCCGGACAGGGGGGCTGAAGCTTTCTTT
TRBD2 | TRBJ2-1 | NA | TRBV20-1 | CSARAPGEGEQFF | TGCAGTGCTAGAGCCCCGGGGGAGGGTGAGCAGTTCTTC
NA | TRBJ2-1 | large | TRBV7-6 | CASSLYPLPYNEQFF | TGTGCCAGCAGCTTATATCCACTCCCTTACAATGAGCAGTTCTTC